The 18 T cell receptor beta chains listed next were all sequenced from one sample in a study of cytotoxic CD8 clonotypes in ibrutinib-treated CLL. Profiled with immunoSEQ multiplex PCR; TCRdb holds only in-frame clones, not every one. Among fewer than 300,000 clones, around 77% were seen once, and the ten largest hold about 5.7%. Here the sequenced sample was PBMCs, taken at disease progression, from a patient treated with ibrutinib. Every receptor here comes from a human donor with chronic lymphocytic leukemia.

This chain links TRBV29-1 with TRBJ1-1; D is unclear. This CDR3 has 13 amino acids. The germline CDR1 and CDR2 sequences are SQVTM and ANQGSEA. The ends were cut back, 2 bases at V and 0 bases at J, with 7 bases in the middle. The CDR3 here is CSVEKVMNTEAFF. The CDR3 nucleotides read TGCAGCGTTGAAAAGGTGATGAACACTGAAGCTTTCTTT.

This clone appeared a few times. The J gene is TRBJ2-7, the V gene TRBV19; no firm D call. In germline, CDR1 is LNHDA, CDR2 SQIVND (reference sequence). CDR3 length equals 12 residues. The V end lost 0 bases, the J end lost 6 bases, and 6 bases lay between the germline ends. The CDR3 loop is CASSIDVGEQYF. Written as DNA, the CDR3 is TGTGCCAGTAGTATAGACGTGGGCGAGCAGTACTTC. The full variable domain, with the rest looked up from reference TRBV19 and TRBJ2-7, is DGGITQSPKYLFRKEGQNVTLSCEQNLNHDAMYWYRQDPGQGLRLIYYSQIVNDFQKGDIAEGYSVSREKKESFPLTVTSAQKNPTAFYLCASSIDVGEQYFGPGTRLTVT.

V is TRBV4-2 and J is TRBJ2-7; 7 bases line up with TRBD1. This CDR3 spans 15 amino acids. The J segment lost 6 bases and the V segment lost 1 base, leaving 9 bases of the junction unmatched. Per the germline V gene, CDR1 is LGHNA and CDR2 is YNFKEQ. The CDR3: CASSQVGIGGSEQYF. The CDR3 region has the DNA TGTGCCAGCAGCCAAGTCGGAATAGGGGGCAGCGAGCAGTACTTC.

Only a few counts were recorded for this clone. V and J are TRBV25-1 and TRBJ2-7, with 9 bases matching TRBD1. Germline lookup yields CDR1 MGHDK and CDR2 SYGVNS. CDR3 length equals 14 residues. The V and J ends lost 3 bases and 2 bases, in that order; junction bases with no gene match: 2. The CDR3 region has the DNA TGTGCCAGCAGTGAGGGACAGGGCCCCTACGAGCAGTACTTC. This sequence encodes CASSEGQGPYEQYF.

V gene TRBV9 combines with J gene TRBJ2-3; D perhaps matches TRBD2 (6 bases). CDR1 is SGDLS, CDR2 YYNGEE, per germline. V was clipped by 4 bases and J by 1 base, with 13 bases between them. This CDR3 has 15 amino acids. DNA of the CDR3: TGTGCCAGCAGCCCCCAAGCTAGCGGCACAGATACGCAGTATTTT. It encodes CASSPQASGTDTQYF.

This chain connects TRBV2 to TRBJ2-5, with no clear D. V was trimmed by 3 bases and J by 2 bases, leaving 7 bases between them. The CDR3 has 13 residues. Germline V CDR1 and CDR2: SNHLY, FYNNEI. The CDR3 loop reads CASSDNFQETQYF. The CDR3 DNA follows: TGTGCCAGCAGTGATAACTTTCAAGAGACCCAGTACTTC.

The chain joins TRBV5-1 to TRBJ2-1; TRBD2 matches at 8 bases. Per germline, CDR1 SGHRS and CDR2 YFSETQ. J was trimmed by 6 bases and V by 0 bases; bases with no gene match: 8. The CDR3 has 16 amino acids. DNA for the CDR3: TGCGCCAGCAGCTTGGTTCCGGGAGGGTTTGGCAATGAGCAGTTCTTC. Protein: CASSLVPGGFGNEQFF.

This clone was observed once. The chain carries TRBV29-1 and TRBJ2-3; 7 nucleotides agree with TRBD2. The CDR3 is made up of 13 amino acids. From germline, CDR1 is SQVTM and CDR2 ANQGSEA. The CDR3 nucleotides read TGCACCTACTCGGGGGACTACACAGATACGCAGTATTTT. It encodes CTYSGDYTDTQYF.

This rearrangement joins TRBV27 to TRBJ1-1; D not resolved. The V end was cut by 6 bases, the J end by 4 bases, with 12 bases between. Germline V lookup: CDR1 MNHEY, CDR2 SMNVEV (reference sequence). CDR3 size: 13 residues. CDR3 DNA: TGTGCCAGCAGCCGAAACTTGGGCACTGAAGCTTTCTTT. It is translated as CASSRNLGTEAFF.

As concerns this clone: Additional DNA sequences in this sample encode the identical CDR3. This chain connects TRBV18 to TRBJ1-2; no clear D gene. Looked up from germline, CDR1 is KGHSH and CDR2 is LQKENI. The CDR3 is 12 amino acids. Trimming removed 2 bases at V and 5 bases at J, with 6 bases between. In DNA form, the CDR3 reads TGTGCCAGCTCACCAGGTGGGTATGGCTACACCTTC. Translating it yields CASSPGGYGYTF.

The chain joins TRBV5-1 to TRBJ2-7; D gene uncertain. CDR3 size: 12 residues. Germline V gene lookup returns CDR1 SGHRS and CDR2 YFSETQ. V was shortened by 4 bases and J by 3 bases, with 8 bases between the two germline ends. CDR3 nucleotide sequence: TGCGCCAGCAGCGATCGCAGCTACGAGCAGTACTTC. Its translation is CASSDRSYEQYF.

Points on this clone: The same CDR3 also results from other DNA sequences found in this sample. This sequence joins TRBV4-1 and TRBJ1-6, with D perhaps TRBD1 (6 bases). The CDR3 has 19 residues. The germline V gene has CDR1 MGHRA and CDR2 YSYEKL. The ends were cut back, 6 bases at V and 10 bases at J, with 31 bases in the middle. The CDR3: CASRRLPSVGHVTGSPLHF. The DNA of the CDR3 is TGCGCCAGCAGGCGCCTCCCATCGGTGGGGCATGTGACAGGATCACCCCTCCACTTT.

This chain links TRBV2 with TRBJ2-7, with 9 bases matching TRBD1. Germline V gene data show CDR1 as SNHLY and CDR2 as FYNNEI. Trimming at V came to 6 bases and at J to 3 bases, leaving 15 bases not matched to a gene. CDR3 length: 17 residues. The CDR3 sequence is CASRALGQGSVSYEQYF. The DNA of the CDR3 is TGTGCCAGCAGGGCACTGGGACAGGGATCGGTTAGCTACGAGCAGTACTTC.

The chain employs TRBV7-3 and TRBJ2-3; 14 bases agree with TRBD2. This CDR3 contains 16 residues. The junction had 2 bases not matched to a gene; V was cut back by 2 bases and J by 4 bases. Germline V lookup: CDR1 SGHTA, CDR2 FQGTGA. This CDR3 reads CASSLPGLAGADTQYF. In nucleotides, the CDR3 is TGTGCCAGCAGCTTACCGGGACTAGCGGGAGCAGATACGCAGTATTTT.

The chain carries TRBV6-4 and TRBJ2-1, with 10 bases identical to TRBD2. This CDR3 is 15 amino acids long. Trimming cost V 5 bases and J 5 bases; bases outside gene matches: 6. Germline CDR1 reads MRHNA; CDR2 reads SNTAGT. The CDR3 DNA is TGTGCCAGCAGTCCAGGGACTAGCGTACACAATGAGCAGTTCTTC. Protein sequence: CASSPGTSVHNEQFF.

The chain couples TRBV6-1 to TRBJ1-1; D is unclear. Germline lookup yields CDR1 MNHNS and CDR2 SASEGT. The length of the CDR3 is 15 residues. Trimming cost V 3 bases and J 3 bases, with 14 bases left between them. CDR3 protein: CASSDYSIWDTEAFF. CDR3 coding DNA: TGTGCCAGCAGTGACTACAGTATCTGGGACACTGAAGCTTTCTTT.

The V call is TRBV5-1, the J call TRBJ1-5, with D unclear. Trimming left V 5 bases short and J 5 bases short, with 11 bases between. Germline CDR1 is SGHRS and CDR2 is YFSETQ. CDR3 length: 13 residues. CDR3 in DNA: TGCGCCAGCAGGACGCCCGGTGATCAGCCCCAGCATTTT. The encoded protein is CASRTPGDQPQHF.

The genes are TRBV29-1 and TRBJ2-7; TRBD2 aligns across 8 bases. The ends lost 7 bases at V and 2 bases at J; junction bases unmatched: 13. This CDR3 is built from 15 residues. Germline V lookup: CDR1 SQVTM, CDR2 ANQGSEA. The CDR3 region has the DNA TGCAGCGCCCGCGCGGGGGGCAATAAACCCTACGAGCAGTACTTC. Protein sequence: CSARAGGNKPYEQYF.